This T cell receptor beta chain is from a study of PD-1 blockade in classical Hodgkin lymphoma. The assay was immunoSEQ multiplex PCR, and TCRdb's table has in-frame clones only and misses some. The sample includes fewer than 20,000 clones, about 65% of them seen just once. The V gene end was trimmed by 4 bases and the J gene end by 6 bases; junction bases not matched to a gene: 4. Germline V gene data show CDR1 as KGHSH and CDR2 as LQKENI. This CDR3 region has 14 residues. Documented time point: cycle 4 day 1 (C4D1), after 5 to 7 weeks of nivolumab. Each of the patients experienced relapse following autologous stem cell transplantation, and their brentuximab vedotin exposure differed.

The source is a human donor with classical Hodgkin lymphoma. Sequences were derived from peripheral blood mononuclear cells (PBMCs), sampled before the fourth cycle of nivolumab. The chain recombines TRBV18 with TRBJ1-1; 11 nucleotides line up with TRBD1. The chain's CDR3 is CASSQGQGGSEAFF. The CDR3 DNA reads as TGTGCCAGCTCACAGGGACAGGGGGGGTCTGAAGCTTTCTTT.